The next 6 T cell receptor beta chains were all read from a single sample in a study of T cell responses to AZD1222 COVID-19 vaccine. Some clones are missing from TCRdb's copy, which holds only in-frame ones; the method was immunoSEQ multiplex PCR. The sample has about 55,000 clones, 87% seen once. Sequenced here: peripheral blood, sampled on day 0 of AZD1222 vaccination. The source is an adult in good health.

The chain employs TRBV6-5 and TRBJ1-4; D might be TRBD1 (6 bases). The CDR3 has 14 amino acids. Germline V CDR1 and CDR2: MNHEY, SVGAGI. V dropped 5 bases and J dropped 10 bases, with 17 bases sitting between them. This CDR3 reads CASSQNTGMGKLFF. For the CDR3, the DNA is TGTGCCAGCAGTCAGAATACAGGGATGGGAAAACTGTTTTTT.

The genes are TRBV11-3 and TRBJ2-3; D gene ambiguous. V lost 6 bases and J 1 base, leaving 5 bases between the germline ends. Germline loops: CDR1 SGHNT, CDR2 YENEEA. This CDR3 region has 12 residues. This CDR3 is CASSPGTDTQYF. The DNA for the CDR3 is TGTGCCAGCAGTCCGGGCACAGATACGCAGTATTTT.

The gene calls are TRBV7-2 and TRBJ1-2; 7 nucleotides line up with TRBD1. The germline V gene has CDR1 SGHTA and CDR2 FQGNSA. V was clipped by 3 bases and J by 8 bases; unmatched bases: 12. This CDR3 is 15 amino acids long. The CDR3 DNA reads TGTGCCAGCAGCTTCTCGGGAGGGGGCGCGGGCGGCTACACCTTC. The encoded protein is CASSFSGGGAGGYTF.

The chain uses TRBV10-1 and TRBJ2-5; D unclear. Between the trimmed V and J ends, which lost 8 bases and 0 bases, there was a span of 7 bases. The CDR3 has 12 amino acids. The germline CDR1 and CDR2 sequences are WNHNN and SYGVQD (reference sequence). CDR3 region: CASLKDQETQYF. The CDR3, as DNA: TGCGCCAGCCTGAAGGACCAAGAGACCCAGTACTTC.

This CDR3 reads CASSLRPGTGANYGYTF. CDR3 coding DNA: TGTGCCAGCAGCTTGAGACCTGGGACAGGAGCTAACTATGGCTACACCTTC. The V and J genes are TRBV5-6 and TRBJ1-2; 8 nucleotides line up with TRBD1. Germline V CDR1 and CDR2: SGHDT, YYEEEE. This CDR3 region has 17 residues. J was trimmed by 0 bases and V by 1 base; bases with no gene match: 8.

This rearrangement joins TRBV6-1 to TRBJ1-5, with D tentatively TRBD1 (6 bases). V lost 1 base, J lost 7 bases, and 14 bases lay in between. This CDR3 has 15 residues. Germline V lookup: CDR1 MNHNS, CDR2 SASEGT. The CDR3: CASSEEPGAVQPQHF. DNA of the CDR3: TGTGCCAGCAGTGAAGAGCCGGGGGCGGTCCAGCCCCAGCATTTT.